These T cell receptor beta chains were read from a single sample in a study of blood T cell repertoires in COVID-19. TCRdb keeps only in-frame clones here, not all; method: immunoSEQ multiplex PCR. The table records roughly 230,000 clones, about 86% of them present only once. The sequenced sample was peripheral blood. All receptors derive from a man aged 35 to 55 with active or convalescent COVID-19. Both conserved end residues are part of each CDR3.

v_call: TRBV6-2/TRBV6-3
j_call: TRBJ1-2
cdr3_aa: CASSPDGGKNYGYTF

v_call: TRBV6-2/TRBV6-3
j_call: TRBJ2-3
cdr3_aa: CASNPTRAGGTASTDTQYF

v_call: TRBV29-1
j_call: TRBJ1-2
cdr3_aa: CSTEVADRASYTF

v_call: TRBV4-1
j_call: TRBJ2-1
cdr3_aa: CASSQVSGFPYNEQFF

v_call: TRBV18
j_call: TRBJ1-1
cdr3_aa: CASSPGDGSLGTEAFF

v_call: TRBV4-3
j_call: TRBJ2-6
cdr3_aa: CASSRGLRTAPSGANVLTF

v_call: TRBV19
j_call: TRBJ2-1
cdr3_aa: CASSIGEVVVPFF

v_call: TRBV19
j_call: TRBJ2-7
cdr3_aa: CASSTTTQGGWTSGGFSSYEQYF

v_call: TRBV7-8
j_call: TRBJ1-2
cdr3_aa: CASSPPGTGLGYTF

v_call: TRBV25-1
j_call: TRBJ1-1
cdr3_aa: CASSEYWKEEGPLLEAFF

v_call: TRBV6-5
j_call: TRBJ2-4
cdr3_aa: CASSNTGVAKNIQYF

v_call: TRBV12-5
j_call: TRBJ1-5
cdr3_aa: CASGPDPGQALNQPQHF

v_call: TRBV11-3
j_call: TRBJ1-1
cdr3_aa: CASSFSAGTEAFF

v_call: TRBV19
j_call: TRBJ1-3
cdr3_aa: CASIPATADSGNTIYF

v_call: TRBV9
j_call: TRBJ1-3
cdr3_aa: CASSGTGGGNTIYF

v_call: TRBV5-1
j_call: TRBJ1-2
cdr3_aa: CASSPGQEGYGYTF

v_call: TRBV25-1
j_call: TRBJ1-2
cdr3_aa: CASRDRRNYGYTF

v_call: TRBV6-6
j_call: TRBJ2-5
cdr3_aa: CASSYLSSGQETQYF

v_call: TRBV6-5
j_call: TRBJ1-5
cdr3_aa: CASSQGTTSNQPQHF

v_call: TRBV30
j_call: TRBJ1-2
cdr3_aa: CAWGQGRDGYTF